This T cell receptor (beta chain) was recorded in a study of T cell changes during pregnancy in multiple sclerosis. Here immunoSEQ multiplex PCR was the method, and the copy in TCRdb shows in-frame clones only, minus some. Seen here are over 70,000 clones, 85% to 95% observed once, and the top ten hold over 2.5%. This clone was seen only a few times. The sample was peripheral blood, taken in the third trimester of pregnancy. The sequence was collected from a female donor in good health, enrolled as a control in a pregnancy study.

The CDR3 is CASSPGAPPYEQYF. The CDR3 nucleotides read TGTGCCAGCTCCCCCGGAGCACCTCCCTACGAGCAGTACTTC. The gene calls are TRBV18 and TRBJ2-7; D is undetermined. The CDR3 covers 14 residues. The germline gives CDR1 KGHSH, CDR2 LQKENI. V was pared by 6 bases and J by 2 bases, with 14 bases between.